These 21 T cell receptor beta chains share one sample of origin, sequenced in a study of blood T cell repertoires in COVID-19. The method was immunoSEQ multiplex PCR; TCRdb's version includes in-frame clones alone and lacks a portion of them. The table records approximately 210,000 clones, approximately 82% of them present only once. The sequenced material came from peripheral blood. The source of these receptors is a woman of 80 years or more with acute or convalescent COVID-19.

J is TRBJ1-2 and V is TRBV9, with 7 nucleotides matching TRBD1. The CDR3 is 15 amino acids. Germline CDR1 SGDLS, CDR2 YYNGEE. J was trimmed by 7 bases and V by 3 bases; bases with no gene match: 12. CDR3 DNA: TGTGCCAGCAGCGCCCAACCGGGACAGACTTTTGGCTACACCTTC. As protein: CASSAQPGQTFGYTF.

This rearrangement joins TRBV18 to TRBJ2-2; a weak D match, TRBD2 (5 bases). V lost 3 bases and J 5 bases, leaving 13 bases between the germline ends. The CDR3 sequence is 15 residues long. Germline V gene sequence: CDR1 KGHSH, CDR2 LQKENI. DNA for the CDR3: TGTGCCAGCTCACCCGGACTCCCCGGAACCGGGGAGCTGTTTTTT. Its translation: CASSPGLPGTGELFF.

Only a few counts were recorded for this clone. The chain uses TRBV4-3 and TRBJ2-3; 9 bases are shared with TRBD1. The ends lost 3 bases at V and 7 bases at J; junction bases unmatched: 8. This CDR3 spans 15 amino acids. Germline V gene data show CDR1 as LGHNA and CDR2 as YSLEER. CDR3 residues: CASSHTGTGRNTQYF. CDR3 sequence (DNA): TGCGCCAGCAGCCACACCGGGACAGGGCGGAATACGCAGTATTTT.

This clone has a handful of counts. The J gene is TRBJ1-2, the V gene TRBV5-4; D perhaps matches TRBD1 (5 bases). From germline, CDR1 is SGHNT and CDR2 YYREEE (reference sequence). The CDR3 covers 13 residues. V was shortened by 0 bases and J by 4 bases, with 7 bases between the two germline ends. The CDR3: CASSLEGPYGYTF. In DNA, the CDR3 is TGTGCCAGCAGCTTGGAGGGGCCCTATGGCTACACCTTC.

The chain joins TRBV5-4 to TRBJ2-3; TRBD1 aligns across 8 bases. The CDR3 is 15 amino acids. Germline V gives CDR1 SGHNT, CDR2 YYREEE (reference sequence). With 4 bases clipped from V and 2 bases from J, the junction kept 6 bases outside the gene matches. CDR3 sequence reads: CASSPGTGPTDTQYF. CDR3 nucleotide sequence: TGTGCCAGCAGCCCCGGGACAGGACCCACAGATACGCAGTATTTT.

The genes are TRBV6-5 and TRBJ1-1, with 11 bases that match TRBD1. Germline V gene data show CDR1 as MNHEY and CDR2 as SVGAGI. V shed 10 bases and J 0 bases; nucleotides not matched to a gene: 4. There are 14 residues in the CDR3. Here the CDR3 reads CATGDRGMNTEAFF. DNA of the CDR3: TGTGCCACCGGGGACAGGGGGATGAACACTGAAGCTTTCTTT.

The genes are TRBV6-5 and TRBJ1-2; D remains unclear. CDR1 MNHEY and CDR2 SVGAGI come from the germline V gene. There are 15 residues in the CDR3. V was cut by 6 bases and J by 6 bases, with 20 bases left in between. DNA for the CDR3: TGTGCCAGCAGACTCTCCGCCCGGGGTTCGAATGGCTACACCTTC. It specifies CASRLSARGSNGYTF.

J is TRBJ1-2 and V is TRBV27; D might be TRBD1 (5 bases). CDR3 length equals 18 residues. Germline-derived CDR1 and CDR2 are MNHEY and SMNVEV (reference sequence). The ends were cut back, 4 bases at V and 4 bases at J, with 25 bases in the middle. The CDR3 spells CASSSPPRSPQVIYGYTF. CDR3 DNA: TGTGCCAGCAGTTCTCCCCCACGTTCTCCACAGGTGATCTATGGCTACACCTTC.

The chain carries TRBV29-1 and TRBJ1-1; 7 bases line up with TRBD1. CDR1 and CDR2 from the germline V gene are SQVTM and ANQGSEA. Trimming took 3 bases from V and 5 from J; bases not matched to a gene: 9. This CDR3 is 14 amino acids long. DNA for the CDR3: TGCAGCGTTGATTTTACAGGGGCGAGGACTGAAGCTTTCTTT. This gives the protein CSVDFTGARTEAFF.

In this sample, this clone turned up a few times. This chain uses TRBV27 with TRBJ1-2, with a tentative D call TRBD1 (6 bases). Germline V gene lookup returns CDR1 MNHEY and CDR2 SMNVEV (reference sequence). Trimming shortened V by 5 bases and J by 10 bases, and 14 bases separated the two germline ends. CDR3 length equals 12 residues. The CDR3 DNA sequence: TGTGCCAGCAGTCCCCTGGGGGGGCTCTACACCTTC. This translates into CASSPLGGLYTF.

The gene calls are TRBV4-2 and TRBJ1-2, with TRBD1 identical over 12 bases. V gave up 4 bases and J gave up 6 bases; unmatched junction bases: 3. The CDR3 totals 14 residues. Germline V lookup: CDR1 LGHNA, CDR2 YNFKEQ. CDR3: CASSLGTGGDGYTF. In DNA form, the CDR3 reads TGTGCCAGCAGCCTAGGGACAGGGGGCGATGGCTACACCTTC.

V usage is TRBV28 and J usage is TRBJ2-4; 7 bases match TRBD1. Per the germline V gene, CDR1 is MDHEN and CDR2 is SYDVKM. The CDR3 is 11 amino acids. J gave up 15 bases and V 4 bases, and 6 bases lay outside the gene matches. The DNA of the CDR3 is TGTGCCAGCAGTTACAGGGGCGTGGGGTACTTC. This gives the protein CASSYRGVGYF.

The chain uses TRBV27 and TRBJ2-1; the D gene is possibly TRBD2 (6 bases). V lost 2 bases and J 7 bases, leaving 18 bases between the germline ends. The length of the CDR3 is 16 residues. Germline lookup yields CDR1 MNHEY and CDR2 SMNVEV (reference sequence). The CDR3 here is CASSLGSSALRNEQFF. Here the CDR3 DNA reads TGTGCCAGCAGTTTAGGATCTAGCGCCCTTCGTAATGAGCAGTTCTTC.

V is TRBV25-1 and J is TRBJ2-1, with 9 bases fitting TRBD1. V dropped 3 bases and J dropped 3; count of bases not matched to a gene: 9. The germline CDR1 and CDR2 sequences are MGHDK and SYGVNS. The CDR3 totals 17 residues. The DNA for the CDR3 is TGTGCCAGCAGTGATATACAGGGGGCCTATTTCTACAATGAGCAGTTCTTC. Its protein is CASSDIQGAYFYNEQFF.

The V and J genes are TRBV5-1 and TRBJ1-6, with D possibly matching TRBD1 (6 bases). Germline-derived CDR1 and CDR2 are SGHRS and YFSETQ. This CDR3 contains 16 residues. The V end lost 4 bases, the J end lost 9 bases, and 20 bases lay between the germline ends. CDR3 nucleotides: TGCGCCAGCAGCCCCTCCTCTAACAGGGACGGTTCACCCCTCCACTTT. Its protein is CASSPSSNRDGSPLHF.

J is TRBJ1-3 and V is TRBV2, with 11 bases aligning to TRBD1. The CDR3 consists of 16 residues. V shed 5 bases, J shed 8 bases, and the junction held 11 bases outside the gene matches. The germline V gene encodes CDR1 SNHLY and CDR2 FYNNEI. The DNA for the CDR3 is TGTGCCAGCAGTCCCCTGCGGGGGACAGGGGGATACACCATATATTTT. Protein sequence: CASSPLRGTGGYTIYF.

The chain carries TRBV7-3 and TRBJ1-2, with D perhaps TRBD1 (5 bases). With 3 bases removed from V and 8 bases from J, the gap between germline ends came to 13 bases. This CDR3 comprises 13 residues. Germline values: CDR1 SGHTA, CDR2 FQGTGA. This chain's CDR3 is CASSFGQGYGYTF. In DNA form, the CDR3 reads TGTGCCAGCAGCTTCGGTCAGGGTTACGGCTACACCTTC.

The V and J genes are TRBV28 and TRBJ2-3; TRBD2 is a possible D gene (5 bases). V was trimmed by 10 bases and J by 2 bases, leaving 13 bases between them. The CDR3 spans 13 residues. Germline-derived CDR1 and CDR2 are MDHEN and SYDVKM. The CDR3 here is CATIAGNTDTQYF. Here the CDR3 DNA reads TGTGCCACCATTGCCGGGAACACAGATACGCAGTATTTT.

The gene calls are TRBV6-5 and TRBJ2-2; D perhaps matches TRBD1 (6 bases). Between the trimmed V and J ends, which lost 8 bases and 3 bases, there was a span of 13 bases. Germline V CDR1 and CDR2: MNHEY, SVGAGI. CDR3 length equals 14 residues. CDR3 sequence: CASRKGEYTGELFF. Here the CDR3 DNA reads TGTGCCAGCCGGAAGGGGGAATACACCGGGGAGCTGTTTTTT.

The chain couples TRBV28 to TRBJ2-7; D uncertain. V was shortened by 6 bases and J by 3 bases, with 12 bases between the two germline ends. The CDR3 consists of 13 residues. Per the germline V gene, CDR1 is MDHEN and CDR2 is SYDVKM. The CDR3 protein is CASSQIAYYEQYF. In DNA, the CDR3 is TGTGCCAGCAGCCAGATTGCATACTACGAGCAGTACTTC.

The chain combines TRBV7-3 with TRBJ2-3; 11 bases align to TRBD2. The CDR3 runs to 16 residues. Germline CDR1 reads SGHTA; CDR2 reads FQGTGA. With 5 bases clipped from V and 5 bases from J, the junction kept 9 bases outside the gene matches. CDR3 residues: CASSLRLAGMLDTQYF. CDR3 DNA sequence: TGTGCCAGCAGCCTGAGACTAGCGGGGATGTTAGATACGCAGTATTTT.